A selection of T cell receptor beta chains follows, all from one sample in a study of CD8+CD57+ T cells in acquired aplastic anemia. TCRdb reprocessed the reads with MiXCR, giving one entry per CDR3 protein. This table holds 270,000 or so distinct CDR3 sequences, approximately 79% found once. The sequencing input was sorted CD4+, CD8+, or CD8+CD57+ T cells (not recorded which) from PBMCs. All receptors derive from a human donor with aplastic anemia. Both conserved end residues are part of each CDR3. The D gene is left open where the match is weak. A row's size may be missing; if present it is once, few, many or a size class.

d_gene	v_gene	abundance	j_gene	CDR3aa	CDR3nt
TRBD2	TRBV7-8	-	TRBJ2-3	CATSLGLAGGAQYF	TGTGCCACCAGTTTAGGACTAGCGGGCGGTGCGCAGTATTTT
-	TRBV5-1	-	TRBJ2-7	CASSLAVGERGHEQYF	TGCGCCAGCAGCTTGGCCGTAGGGGAGAGGGGCCACGAGCAGTACTTC
TRBD1	TRBV13	-	TRBJ1-2	CASSHGTGYGYTF	TGTGCCAGCAGCCATGGGACAGGCTATGGCTACACCTTC
TRBD1	TRBV5-1	-	TRBJ2-5	CASSPIGDRASETQYF	TGCGCCAGCAGCCCGATCGGGGACAGGGCATCAGAGACCCAGTACTTC
TRBD2	TRBV2	-	TRBJ2-7	CASSDRLAGGFEQYF	TGTGCCAGCAGTGACAGACTAGCGGGAGGGTTCGAGCAGTACTTC
-	TRBV7-9	-	TRBJ2-1	CAYDVAANQETQFF	TGTGCCTACGACGTAGCGGCTAACCAAGAGACCCAGTTCTTC
TRBD2	TRBV7-9	-	TRBJ2-7	CASSSVGRGYEYEQYF	TGTGCCAGCAGCTCGGTCGGGAGGGGCTATGAGTACGAGCAGTACTTC
-	TRBV20-1	-	TRBJ2-1	CSARDPQGNNEQFF	TGCAGTGCTAGAGATCCACAGGGTAACAATGAGCAGTTCTTC
-	TRBV24-1	few	TRBJ2-7	CATSDPITGEQYF	TGTGCCACCAGTGATCCGATTACAGGGGAGCAGTACTTC
-	TRBV20-1	-	TRBJ1-6	CSAREGEGSYNSPLHF	TGCAGTGCTAGGGAGGGGGAGGGCTCCTATAATTCACCCCTCCACTTT